The 9 T cell receptor beta chains below all came from one sample that was sequenced in a study of blood T cells in healthy people across ages. The use of a sample-barcoded 5' primer and a J-beta primer mix characterized a second PCR of roughly 6 to 11 cycles. TCRdb analysed the 5' RACE reads with MiXCR anew, one entry per CDR3 protein. Of 1.2 million to 1.5 million distinct CDR3 sequences listed, 42% are singletons. Material for sequencing was blood. The source is a woman aged 18-29 years in good health.

This chain links TRBV3-1 with TRBJ2-1, with D hard to call. Looked up from germline, CDR1 is LGHDT and CDR2 is YNNKEL (reference sequence). V was pared by 3 bases and J by 10 bases, with 19 bases between. The CDR3 length is 15 residues. The CDR3 bases are TGTGCCAGCAGCCAGTTGGGTGCGATCGGAAGCGAGCAGTTCTTC. Protein sequence: CASSQLGAIGSEQFF.

This clonotype has only a few counts. J is TRBJ1-2 and V is TRBV6-5; perhaps TRBD1 as D (5 bases). The CDR3 consists of 14 residues. V gave up 0 bases and J gave up 3 bases, with 8 bases separating them. The germline gives CDR1 MNHEY, CDR2 SVGAGI. CDR3 amino acids: CASSYSVGDYGYTF. CDR3 nucleotide sequence: TGTGCCAGCAGTTACTCTGTGGGGGACTATGGCTACACCTTC.

This clonotype was counted only a few times. The rearrangement joins TRBV12-3 or TRBV12-4 to TRBJ1-2; 9 nucleotides agree with TRBD1. The CDR3 runs 16 residues. J lost 2 bases, V lost 3 bases, and 7 bases had no gene match. The DNA of the CDR3 is TGTGCCAGCAGTTTGGCTCGACAGGGGGAGAACTATGGCTACACCTTC. This codes for CASSLARQGENYGYTF.

The rearrangement joins TRBV10-3 to TRBJ1-2, with 11 positions matching TRBD1. V shed 4 bases, J shed 1 base, and the junction held 5 bases outside the gene matches. The CDR3 is 16 residues long. Germline values: CDR1 ENHRY, CDR2 SYGVKD. DNA of the CDR3: TGTGCCATCAGTGGGACAGGGGGCAACCTTAACTATGGCTACACCTTC. It translates to CAISGTGGNLNYGYTF.

In this sample, this clonotype turned up a few times. As DNA, the CDR3 is TGTGCCAGCAGCCAAGATCAGGGGATAAACTCCTACGAGCAGTACTTC. It yields the protein CASSQDQGINSYEQYF. The chain recombines TRBV3-1 with TRBJ2-7, with TRBD1 as a possible D gene (6 bases). Germline V lookup: CDR1 LGHDT, CDR2 YNNKEL (reference sequence). V was pared by 0 bases and J by 0 bases, with 12 bases between. CDR3 size: 16 residues.

This chain links TRBV7-2 with TRBJ2-2, with 10 positions matching TRBD1. This CDR3 has 16 residues. V shed 5 bases, J shed 4 bases, and the junction held 7 bases outside the gene matches. CDR1 and CDR2 (germline): SGHTA, FQGNSA. In DNA, the CDR3 is TGTGCCAGCAGCACCCGACAGGGGGCAGTCACCGGGGAGCTGTTTTTT. It encodes CASSTRQGAVTGELFF.

This rearrangement joins TRBV4-1 to TRBJ1-4; TRBD1 agrees at 9 bases. The CDR3 contains 15 residues. V lost 1 base and J lost 3; bases outside the gene matches: 0. Germline V gene sequence: CDR1 MGHRA, CDR2 YSYEKL. Written as DNA, the CDR3 is TGCGCCAGCAGCCAAGGGACAGGGGCTAATGAAAAACTGTTTTTT. Its translation is CASSQGTGANEKLFF.

This clonotype was counted a few times. The rearrangement joins TRBV6-5 to TRBJ1-2, with 10 bases lining up with TRBD1. Trimming at V came to 6 bases and at J to 8 bases, leaving 9 bases not matched to a gene. The germline V gene has CDR1 MNHEY and CDR2 SVGAGI. CDR3 length: 14 amino acids. This CDR3 reads CASSPGQGTTGYTF. DNA of the CDR3: TGTGCCAGCAGCCCGGGACAGGGGACGACCGGCTACACCTTC.

Only a few counts were recorded for this clonotype. This sequence joins TRBV3-1 and TRBJ2-3, with 13 bases identical to TRBD2. Trimming removed 4 bases from V and 3 bases from J; junction bases left unmatched: 7. The CDR3 runs 17 residues. CDR1 is LGHDT and CDR2 is YNNKEL in the germline V gene (reference sequence). The CDR3 loop is CASSLGLAGVNTDTQYF. DNA for the CDR3: TGTGCCAGCAGCCTAGGACTAGCGGGAGTTAATACAGATACGCAGTATTTT.